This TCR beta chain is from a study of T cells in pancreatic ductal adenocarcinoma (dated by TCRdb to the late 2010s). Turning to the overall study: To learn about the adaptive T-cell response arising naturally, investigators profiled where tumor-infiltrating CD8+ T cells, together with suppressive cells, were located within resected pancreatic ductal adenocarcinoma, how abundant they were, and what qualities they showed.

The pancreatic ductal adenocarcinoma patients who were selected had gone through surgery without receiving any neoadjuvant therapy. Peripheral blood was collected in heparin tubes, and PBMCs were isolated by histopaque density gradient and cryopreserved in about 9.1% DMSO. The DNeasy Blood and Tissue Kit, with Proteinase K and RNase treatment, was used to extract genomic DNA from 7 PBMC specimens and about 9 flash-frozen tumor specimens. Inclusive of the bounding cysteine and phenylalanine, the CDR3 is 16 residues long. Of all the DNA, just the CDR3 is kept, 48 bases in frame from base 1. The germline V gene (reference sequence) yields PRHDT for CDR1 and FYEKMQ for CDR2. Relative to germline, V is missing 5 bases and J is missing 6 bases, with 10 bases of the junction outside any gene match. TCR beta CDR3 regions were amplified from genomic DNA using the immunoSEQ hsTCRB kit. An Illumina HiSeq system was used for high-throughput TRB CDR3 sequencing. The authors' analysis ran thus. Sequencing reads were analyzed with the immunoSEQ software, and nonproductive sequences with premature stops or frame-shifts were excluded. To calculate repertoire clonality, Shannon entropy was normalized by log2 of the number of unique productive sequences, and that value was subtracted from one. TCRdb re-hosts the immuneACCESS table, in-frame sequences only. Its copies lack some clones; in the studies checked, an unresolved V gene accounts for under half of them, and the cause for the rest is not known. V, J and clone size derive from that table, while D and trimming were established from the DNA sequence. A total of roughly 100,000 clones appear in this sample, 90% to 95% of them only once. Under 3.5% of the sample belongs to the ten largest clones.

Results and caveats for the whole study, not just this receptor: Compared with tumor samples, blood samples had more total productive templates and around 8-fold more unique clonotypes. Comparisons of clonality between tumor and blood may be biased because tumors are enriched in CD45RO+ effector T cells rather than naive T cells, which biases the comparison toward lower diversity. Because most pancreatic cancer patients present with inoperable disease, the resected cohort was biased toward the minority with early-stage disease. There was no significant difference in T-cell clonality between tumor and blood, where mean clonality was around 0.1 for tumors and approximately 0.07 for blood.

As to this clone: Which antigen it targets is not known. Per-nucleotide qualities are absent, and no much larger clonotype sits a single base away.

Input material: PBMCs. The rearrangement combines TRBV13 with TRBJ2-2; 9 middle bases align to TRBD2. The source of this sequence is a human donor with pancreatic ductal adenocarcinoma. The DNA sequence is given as TGTGCCAGCAGCCCACTAGGGGCGGGAGGGGCCGGGGAGCTGTTTTTT. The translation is CASSPLGAGGAGELFF.